Presented here are 10 T cell receptor beta chains from one specimen sequenced in a study of blood T cells in healthy people across ages. A sample-barcoded 5' primer and a J-beta primer mix were used in a second PCR of about 6 to 12 cycles. TCRdb re-analysed the 5' RACE reads in MiXCR, keeping a single row per CDR3 protein. The sample shows nearly 1 million distinct CDR3 sequences, roughly 47% of them seen only once. The source material was blood. These receptors all come from a woman between 55 and 75 years old in good health.

The chain links TRBV3-1 to TRBJ2-1; no firm D call. V lost 4 bases to trimming and J lost 6 bases, with 13 bases between them. Germline loops: CDR1 LGHDT, CDR2 YNNKEL (reference sequence). CDR3 length equals 14 residues. In nucleotides, the CDR3 is TGTGCCAGCAGCCTTACCCGGGTCCGCAATGAGCAGTTCTTC. Translation: CASSLTRVRNEQFF.

A word on this clonotype: One end of the junction is discordant with germline, which a read error may explain. The chain combines TRBV7-2 with TRBJ2-1, with TRBD2 identical over 12 bases. Germline-derived CDR1 and CDR2 are SGHTA and FQGNSA. This CDR3 has 16 residues. The DNA for the CDR3 is TGTGTCAGCAGCTCTGGACTAGCGGGATTGGCAAATGAGCAGTTCTTC. It yields the protein CVSSSGLAGLANEQFF.

This clonotype was seen more than once but under ten times. V is TRBV29-1 and J is TRBJ2-7; 8 bases align to TRBD1. The germline gives CDR1 SQVTM, CDR2 ANQGSEA. V trimming: 8 bases; J trimming: 6 bases; junction bases outside the gene matches: 6. This CDR3 has 11 residues. This chain's CDR3 is CSTMTGVEQYF. The CDR3 nucleotides read TGCAGCACCATGACAGGGGTCGAGCAGTACTTC.

CDR3 loop: CASSGSGNNEQFF. In nucleotides, the CDR3 is TGCGCCAGCAGCGGGTCCGGGAACAATGAGCAGTTCTTC. The rearrangement links TRBV5-1 to TRBJ2-1; the D gene is possibly TRBD2 (5 bases). The CDR3 is 13 residues long. V was trimmed by 4 bases and J by 5 bases, leaving 10 bases between them. Per the germline V gene, CDR1 is SGHRS and CDR2 is YFSETQ.

This clonotype came up a few times. The rearrangement links TRBV20-1 to TRBJ2-5, with 7 bases lining up with TRBD2. The trim removed 1 base at V and 2 bases at J, leaving 4 bases unmatched. The CDR3 contains 14 residues. Germline V CDR1 and CDR2: DFQATT, SNEGSKA (reference sequence). The chain's CDR3 is CSARGSSGQETQYF. CDR3 coding DNA: TGCAGTGCTAGAGGGTCTAGCGGACAAGAGACCCAGTACTTC.

J is TRBJ2-1 and V is TRBV29-1; D call uncertain. The J call is doubtful: the DNA matches TRBJ2-7 better. Germline loops: CDR1 SQVTM, CDR2 ANQGSEA. This CDR3 region has 12 residues. The CDR3, as DNA: TGCAGCGTAAAGAGCTCCTACAATGAGCAGTACTTC. Amino acids: CSVKSSYNEQYF.

In nucleotides, the CDR3 is TGTGCCAGCAGCTTAGGCGTGGGGATAAACACTGAAGCTTTCTTT. Its protein is CASSLGVGINTEAFF. The chain links TRBV11-2 to TRBJ1-1; D is ambiguous. The V end was cut by 1 base, the J end by 2 bases, with 11 bases between. The CDR3 runs 15 residues. Germline V gene lookup returns CDR1 SGHAT and CDR2 FQNNGV.

The V call is TRBV9, the J call TRBJ1-2; D unresolved. This CDR3 has 14 residues. Germline V gene lookup returns CDR1 SGDLS and CDR2 YYNGEE. The germline V and J ends were trimmed by 5 bases and 6 bases, with 17 bases remaining between them. CDR3 region: CASRGVRSTDGYTF. The CDR3 coding sequence is TGTGCCAGCAGAGGAGTCCGGAGTACGGATGGCTACACCTTC.

This clonotype was counted between two and nine times. This chain links TRBV12-3 or TRBV12-4 with TRBJ2-7; 7 bases agree with TRBD1. J gave up 4 bases and V 4 bases, and 10 bases lay outside the gene matches. CDR3 length equals 15 residues. This CDR3 reads CASSSFDRDGYEQYF. The CDR3, as DNA: TGTGCCAGCAGTTCATTCGACAGGGACGGATACGAGCAGTACTTC.

The genes are TRBV20-1 and TRBJ2-1; 14 nucleotides agree with TRBD2. The junction had 12 bases not matched to a gene; V was cut back by 3 bases and J by 2 bases. In germline, CDR1 is DFQATT, CDR2 SNEGSKA (reference sequence). CDR3 length: 19 amino acids. The CDR3 loop reads CSASYQGTSGRITYNEQFF. As DNA, the CDR3 is TGCAGTGCTAGTTATCAGGGGACTAGCGGGAGAATCACCTACAATGAGCAGTTCTTC.